A selection of T cell receptor beta chains follows, all from one sample in a study of cytomegalovirus exposure and HLA in healthy donors. The method was immunoSEQ multiplex PCR; TCRdb's version includes in-frame clones alone and lacks a portion of them. The sample consists of roughly 56,000 clones, around 82% of them appearing once. Sequencing was performed on PBMCs. The origin of the receptors is a boy between 5 and 17 years old in good health and CMV-seropositive. Each CDR3 is given with its conserved first and last residue. The D gene is left open where the match is weak. Clone size is not always given. Where it is, it says once, few, many or a class for expanded clones.

D gene,V gene,clone size,J gene,CDR3 protein,CDR3 DNA
-,TRBV4-1,once,TRBJ2-1,CASSQLSELNYNEQFF,TGCGCCAGCAGCCAACTCAGCGAATTAAACTACAATGAGCAGTTCTTC
TRBD1,TRBV7-8,-,TRBJ2-2,CASRPKRLGQGRGSTGELFF,TGTGCCAGCAGACCCAAACGTCTGGGACAGGGACGCGGGAGCACCGGGGAGCTGTTTTTT
TRBD1,TRBV19,-,TRBJ1-2,CASAKPGQGPYGYTF,TGTGCCAGCGCCAAGCCGGGACAGGGCCCCTATGGCTACACCTTC
-,TRBV7-9,few,TRBJ2-4,CASSASSLPKNIQYF,TGTGCCAGCAGCGCGTCGAGCCTACCCAAAAACATTCAGTACTTC
TRBD1,TRBV10-3,-,TRBJ2-5,CAISVTGSETQYF,TGTGCCATCAGTGTGACAGGGTCGGAGACCCAGTACTTC
-,TRBV7-2,-,TRBJ2-3,CASSLAGGRPDTQYF,TGTGCCAGCAGCTTAGCGGGGGGGCGTCCAGATACGCAGTATTTT
-,TRBV4-1,-,TRBJ1-2,CASSQDRDFYGYTF,TGCGCCAGCAGCCAAGACCGGGATTTCTATGGCTACACCTTC
TRBD2,TRBV7-2,-,TRBJ2-3,CASSFLGTSKSTDTQYF,TGTGCCAGCAGCTTCCTGGGGACTAGCAAGAGCACAGATACGCAGTATTTT
-,TRBV6-1,few,TRBJ2-4,CASSSPGAQPQYF,TGTGCCAGCAGTTCGCCAGGGGCCCAGCCCCAGTACTTC
-,TRBV18,once,TRBJ2-5,CASSPWGTKQETQYF,TGTGCCAGCTCACCCTGGGGGACAAAGCAAGAGACCCAGTACTTC
-,TRBV20-1,-,TRBJ1-1,CSAGAAEAFF,TGCAGTGCTGGGGCGGCAGAAGCTTTCTTT
TRBD1,TRBV27,-,TRBJ1-2,CASSSLGQGAQGYTF,TGTGCCAGCAGTTCCCTAGGGCAGGGGGCTCAGGGCTACACCTTC
-,TRBV19,-,TRBJ1-6,CASSKVGFGGGSPLHF,TGTGCCAGTAGTAAGGTGGGGTTTGGAGGCGGTTCACCCCTCCACTTT
-,TRBV4-2,-,TRBJ2-7,CASSQERSRLSYEQYF,TGTGCCAGCAGCCAAGAACGATCGCGGCTGTCCTACGAGCAGTACTTC
TRBD1,TRBV29-1,-,TRBJ1-3,CSVEPNDRAAGNTIYF,TGCAGCGTTGAGCCTAACGACAGGGCCGCTGGAAACACCATATATTTT
TRBD2,TRBV6-1,-,TRBJ2-1,CAGGLSGGHNEQFF,TGTGCCGGCGGATTAAGCGGGGGGCATAATGAGCAGTTCTTC
TRBD1,TRBV5-5,-,TRBJ1-1,CASSLAGTGANTEAFF,TGTGCCAGCAGCTTGGCCGGGACAGGAGCGAACACTGAAGCTTTCTTT
-,TRBV29-1,-,TRBJ2-4,CSPRIAKNIQYF,TGCAGCCCTAGAATAGCCAAAAACATTCAGTACTTC
-,TRBV6-5,-,TRBJ1-2,CASRNLGGGYTF,TGTGCCAGCAGAAACCTGGGGGGTGGCTACACCTTC
TRBD2,TRBV5-6,-,TRBJ2-1,CASSSEARGGLDEQFF,TGTGCCAGCAGCTCGGAGGCGCGGGGGGGCCTCGATGAGCAGTTCTTC
-,TRBV4-1,few,TRBJ1-2,CASSQRQNYGYTF,TGCGCCAGCAGCCAACGTCAGAACTATGGCTACACCTTC
-,TRBV2,-,TRBJ1-1,CARGLLNTEAFF,TGTGCCAGGGGACTCCTGAACACTGAAGCTTTCTTT
-,TRBV6-1,-,TRBJ1-3,CASSEARGFRNTIYF,TGTGCCAGCAGTGAAGCTAGGGGCTTCCGAAACACCATATATTTT
-,TRBV5-5,-,TRBJ1-5,CASSFRGEPQHF,TGTGCCAGCAGCTTCCGGGGTGAGCCCCAGCATTTT
-,TRBV6-6,-,TRBJ1-5,CASRRTGNQPQHF,TGTGCCAGCAGACGTACAGGGAATCAGCCCCAGCATTTT
-,TRBV10-3,once,TRBJ1-3,CAISEQGNTIYF,TGTGCCATCAGTGAACAGGGAAACACCATATATTTT
TRBD1,TRBV5-1,-,TRBJ2-1,CASSLPGQVADNEQFF,TGCGCCAGCAGCTTACCGGGACAGGTTGCGGACAATGAGCAGTTCTTC
-,TRBV15,-,TRBJ2-5,CATSQEASAETQYF,TGTGCCACCAGCCAAGAGGCTAGCGCGGAGACCCAGTACTTC
-,TRBV7-9,-,TRBJ1-4,CASREGSNEKLFF,TGTGCCAGCCGCGAGGGCAGTAATGAAAAACTGTTTTTT
TRBD1,TRBV4-1,-,TRBJ2-5,CASSLSTGKETQYF,TGCGCCAGCAGCCTCTCGACAGGGAAAGAGACCCAGTACTTC
TRBD1,TRBV10-3,few,TRBJ1-5,CAISESLLLTGNSNQPQHF,TGTGCCATCAGTGAGTCTTTGCTACTGACAGGGAACAGCAATCAGCCCCAGCATTTT
-,TRBV7-2,-,TRBJ1-2,CASSLVSGGSNYGYTF,TGTGCCAGCAGCTTAGTGAGCGGGGGGTCTAACTATGGCTACACCTTC
TRBD2,TRBV7-2,-,TRBJ2-1,CASSRSSGGYNEQFF,TGTGCCAGCAGCCGAAGTTCGGGGGGTTACAATGAGCAGTTCTTC
TRBD2,TRBV9,once,TRBJ2-3,CASSSVLSGVVTDTQYF,TGTGCCAGCAGTTCAGTCTTAAGCGGGGTGGTCACAGATACGCAGTATTTT
-,TRBV29-1,-,TRBJ2-1,CSGGWLTYNEQFF,TGCAGTGGGGGCTGGCTGACCTACAATGAGCAGTTCTTC
-,TRBV9,once,TRBJ1-1,CASSPRTANTEAFF,TGTGCCAGCAGCCCCCGGACAGCGAACACTGAAGCTTTCTTT
TRBD1,TRBV19,-,TRBJ1-5,CASSENDREDQPQHF,TGTGCCAGTAGCGAAAACGACAGGGAAGATCAGCCCCAGCATTTT
-,TRBV6-1,-,TRBJ2-5,CASSKLETQYF,TGTGCCAGTTCGAAACTAGAGACCCAGTACTTC
-,TRBV5-1,-,TRBJ1-2,CASTKGRGRDGYTF,TGCGCCAGCACCAAGGGTCGGGGGAGGGATGGCTACACCTTC
TRBD1,TRBV20-1,-,TRBJ2-4,CSASLRQGQYF,TGCAGTGCTAGCCTAAGACAGGGTCAGTACTTC
TRBD1,TRBV28,-,TRBJ1-6,CASSPTGLNSPLHF,TGTGCCAGCAGTCCGACAGGGCTTAATTCACCCCTCCACTTT